One sample yielded the 10 T cell receptor beta chains listed below, sequenced in a study of control samples from healthy donors and cancer patients. The method was immunoSEQ multiplex PCR; TCRdb's version includes in-frame clones alone and lacks a portion of them. The sample comprises roughly 130,000 clones, 90% of which are singletons, and around 2.5% rests with the top ten. Sequences were obtained from blood. The receptors were gathered from a man between 18 and 29 years old in good health.

The V call is TRBV5-1, the J call TRBJ2-7; D may be TRBD2 (6 bases). The CDR3 length is 14 residues. Trimming took off 0 bases at V and 4 bases at J, with 11 bases between the two ends. Germline CDR1 and CDR2: SGHRS and YFSETQ. CDR3 region: CASSLVPGGYEQYF. The CDR3 DNA reads as TGCGCCAGCAGCTTGGTTCCCGGGGGATACGAGCAGTACTTC.

The J gene is TRBJ1-5, the V gene TRBV6-5; D remains unclear. Germline CDR1 is MNHEY and CDR2 is SVGAGI. This CDR3 comprises 14 residues. Trimming took off 7 bases at V and 0 bases at J, with 10 bases between the two ends. CDR3 region: CASMPGYSNQPQHF. DNA of the CDR3: TGTGCCAGCATGCCGGGGTATAGCAATCAGCCCCAGCATTTT.

This chain uses TRBV6-5 with TRBJ2-1; TRBD2 matches at 8 bases. Unmatched junction bases numbered 5, after V lost 4 bases and J lost 3 bases. Germline CDR1 reads MNHEY; CDR2 reads SVGAGI. The CDR3 consists of 15 residues. Here the CDR3 DNA reads TGTGCCAGCAGTTCACTAGCGGCCAACTACAATGAGCAGTTCTTC. Translated, it gives CASSSLAANYNEQFF.

This clone was recorded only once. The rearrangement links TRBV29-1 to TRBJ2-1; 10 bases are a match to TRBD2. This CDR3 contains 14 residues. CDR1 SQVTM and CDR2 ANQGSEA come from the germline V gene. The ends lost 4 bases at V and 5 bases at J; junction bases unmatched: 5. Here the CDR3 DNA reads TGCAGCGTTGGTGAGCGGGGGGGAAACAATGAGCAGTTCTTC. Residues: CSVGERGGNNEQFF.

The chain links TRBV2 to TRBJ2-2; D uncertain. The V end was cut by 3 bases, the J end by 6 bases, with 5 bases between. Germline CDR1 and CDR2: SNHLY and FYNNEI. CDR3 length: 12 residues. The CDR3, as DNA: TGTGCCAGCAGTGACGGGCCCGGGGAGCTGTTTTTT. It encodes CASSDGPGELFF.

The chain joins TRBV2 to TRBJ1-1; D is possibly TRBD1 (5 bases). Per germline, CDR1 SNHLY and CDR2 FYNNEI. The length of the CDR3 is 15 residues. Trimming took off 8 bases at V and 3 bases at J, with 19 bases between the two ends. The CDR3 here is CASLQRRGGYTEAFF. CDR3 nucleotides: TGTGCCAGCCTACAACGTCGGGGCGGATACACTGAAGCTTTCTTT.

The V and J genes are TRBV7-9 and TRBJ1-3, with D unresolved. This CDR3 has 15 residues. CDR1 SEHNR and CDR2 FQNEAQ come from the germline V gene (reference sequence). Trimming took 1 base from V and 0 from J, leaving 7 bases between them. The CDR3 is CASSLDSRSGNTIYF. DNA for the CDR3: TGTGCCAGCAGCTTAGACTCTCGCTCTGGAAACACCATATATTTT. The full variable domain, rest sourced from reference TRBV7-9 and TRBJ1-3, is DTGVSQNPRHKITKRGQNVTFRCDPISEHNRLYWYRQTLGQGPEFLTYFQNEAQLEKSRLLSDRFSAERPKGSFSTLEIQRTEQGDSAMYLCASSLDSRSGNTIYFGEGSWLTVV.

The J gene is TRBJ2-1, the V gene TRBV2; 7 bases align to TRBD2. Germline loops: CDR1 SNHLY, CDR2 FYNNEI. This CDR3 is 12 amino acids long. V was clipped by 7 bases and J by 7 bases; unmatched bases: 4. The CDR3 here is CASTTSSNEQFF. The CDR3 nucleotides are TGTGCCAGCACGACTAGCTCGAATGAGCAGTTCTTC. Filled out from reference TRBV2 and TRBJ2-1, the complete variable domain reads EPEVTQTPSHQVTQMGQEVILRCVPISNHLYFYWYRQILGQKVEFLVSFYNNEISEKSEIFDDQFSVERPDGSNFTLKIRSTKLEDSAMYFCASTTSSNEQFFGPGTRLTVL.

This chain links TRBV14 with TRBJ1-2; D perhaps matches TRBD1 (5 bases). V was clipped by 3 bases and J by 5 bases, with 10 bases between them. The CDR3 is 13 residues long. Germline CDR1 is SGHDN and CDR2 is FVKESK. The CDR3: CASSHGTVYGYTF. For the CDR3, the DNA is TGTGCCAGCAGCCACGGGACGGTATATGGCTACACCTTC.

The V and J genes are TRBV5-5 and TRBJ2-5; 11 nucleotides align to TRBD2. Trimming removed 6 bases from V and 5 bases from J; junction bases left unmatched: 6. The CDR3 loop spans 14 amino acids. From germline, CDR1 is SGHKS and CDR2 YYEKEE (reference sequence). CDR3 sequence: CASNPSGGRETQYF. CDR3 in DNA: TGTGCCAGCAACCCTAGCGGGGGGCGGGAGACCCAGTACTTC.